The rows below give T cell receptor beta chains drawn from one sample of a study of blood T cell repertoires in COVID-19. Assay: immunoSEQ multiplex PCR; the TCRdb copy retains only in-frame clones and omits some. The sample lists 45,000 or so clones; approximately 90% were seen once. Specimen: peripheral blood. The source is a woman over 75 in a cohort sampled during active or convalescent COVID-19. Each CDR3 is given with its conserved first and last residue. A D gene is named only where the DNA matches it firmly. Not every row has a clone size; where given, it reads once, few, many or a size class.

clone_size j_call d_call v_call cdr3_aa cdr3_nt
once TRBJ2-2 TRBD1 TRBV9 CASSPRQGNTGELFF TGTGCCAGCAGCCCGCGACAGGGGAATACCGGGGAGCTGTTTTTT
once TRBJ2-1 - TRBV4-3 CASSWGETLGEQFF TGCGCCAGCAGCTGGGGAGAGACGCTCGGTGAGCAGTTCTTC
- TRBJ2-7 - TRBV11-3 CASSIGVQGRYEQYF TGTGCCAGCAGTATAGGGGTACAGGGGAGGTACGAGCAGTACTTC
- TRBJ1-4 TRBD1 TRBV11-3 CASSPGNRTGLNEKLFF TGTGCCAGCAGCCCAGGAAATAGGACAGGGCTTAATGAAAAACTGTTTTTT
once TRBJ2-1 - TRBV11-3 CASSLGVSGSSYNEQFF TGTGCCAGCAGCTTAGGGGTTAGCGGAAGCTCCTACAATGAGCAGTTCTTC
- TRBJ1-6 TRBD1 TRBV7-9 CASSDVRTGTSPLHF TGTGCCAGCAGCGATGTGAGGACAGGGACTTCACCCCTCCACTTT
- TRBJ1-6 - TRBV7-8 CASSLQGTGSPLHF TGTGCCAGCAGCTTGCAGGGGACGGGTTCACCCCTCCACTTT
- TRBJ2-3 TRBD2 TRBV5-1 CASSLPASGVTDTQYF TGCGCCAGCAGCCTACCGGCTAGCGGGGTTACAGATACGCAGTATTTT
medium-sized TRBJ2-7 TRBD1 TRBV9 CASSVSDREGREQYF TGTGCCAGCAGCGTTTCAGACAGGGAAGGGAGAGAGCAGTACTTC
once TRBJ1-1 - TRBV7-2 CASSSMGTLNTEAFF TGTGCCAGCAGCTCCATGGGGACTCTAAACACTGAAGCTTTCTTT
- TRBJ1-5 - TRBV7-8 CASSLLQGGRGNQPQHF TGTGCCAGCAGCTTACTACAGGGAGGGAGAGGCAATCAGCCCCAGCATTTT
- TRBJ1-5 - TRBV27 CASSLSGHKPQHF TGTGCCAGCAGTTTATCGGGACATAAGCCCCAGCATTTT
- TRBJ2-2 TRBD2 TRBV5-4 CASSSLAGVGAGELFF TGTGCCAGCAGCTCCCTTGCGGGAGTAGGCGCCGGGGAGCTGTTTTTT
- TRBJ2-3 - TRBV11-3 CASSLNRAQSADTQYF TGTGCCAGCAGCTTGAACAGGGCGCAATCTGCAGATACGCAGTATTTT
- TRBJ2-5 - TRBV14 CASSQGRVYGTQYF TGTGCCAGCAGCCAGGGCAGGGTCTATGGGACCCAGTACTTC
once TRBJ1-2 TRBD1 TRBV12-3/TRBV12-4 CASSMDRVNGYTF TGTGCCAGCAGTATGGACAGGGTCAATGGCTACACCTTC
- TRBJ1-5 TRBD1 TRBV19 CASSSPGTGGNQPQHF TGTGCCAGTAGTAGCCCCGGGACAGGGGGAAATCAGCCCCAGCATTTT
- TRBJ1-2 - TRBV27 CASSLSPRAAYTF TGTGCCAGCAGTTTATCCCCCAGGGCGGCCTACACCTTC
- TRBJ1-2 - TRBV9 CASNSGRGYGYTF TGTGCCAGCAACTCCGGACGGGGCTATGGCTACACCTTC
- TRBJ2-7 TRBD1 TRBV11-2 CASSPVTGLDEQYF TGTGCCAGCAGCCCCGTGACAGGGCTCGACGAGCAGTACTTC
- TRBJ2-1 - TRBV6-2/TRBV6-3 CASSGADTSYNEQFF TGTGCCAGCAGCGGGGCGGACACTTCCTACAATGAGCAGTTCTTC
- TRBJ2-2 TRBD1 TRBV7-2 CASSYAPRGTGSTGELFF TGTGCCAGCAGCTACGCACCGAGAGGGACAGGGTCCACCGGGGAGCTGTTTTTT
- TRBJ2-1 - TRBV7-2 CASSSGLHSYNEQFF TGTGCCAGCAGCTCCGGACTGCACTCCTACAATGAGCAGTTCTTC
- TRBJ1-1 - TRBV11-1 CASSLGGDTEAFF TGTGCCAGCAGCTTAGGGGGGGACACTGAAGCTTTCTTT
- TRBJ2-4 TRBD2 TRBV11-3 CASSPLFWGTSLTIQYF TGTGCCAGCAGCCCGCTTTTTTGGGGGACTAGCTTGACCATTCAGTACTTC
- TRBJ2-4 - TRBV6-2/TRBV6-3 CASSYPTGTDQNIQYF TGTGCCAGCAGTTACCCCACAGGTACCGACCAAAACATTCAGTACTTC
- TRBJ2-1 TRBD1 TRBV5-5 CASSSGTGGGMQFF TGTGCCAGCAGCTCCGGGACAGGGGGAGGTATGCAGTTCTTC
- TRBJ1-6 - TRBV11-1 CASSSGTGNSPLHF TGTGCCAGCAGCTCGGGGACTGGTAATTCACCCCTCCACTTT
- TRBJ2-5 TRBD1 TRBV27 CASSSRSWTGDEETQYF TGTGCCAGCAGTTCGCGGTCCTGGACAGGAGACGAAGAGACCCAGTACTTC
- TRBJ2-1 TRBD1 TRBV7-8 CASRRTTGGHEQFF TGTGCCAGCAGGCGAACCACAGGGGGCCATGAGCAGTTCTTC
once TRBJ2-1 TRBD2 TRBV19 CASSTGTSGRGDEQFF TGTGCCAGTAGTACTGGGACTAGCGGGAGAGGTGATGAGCAGTTCTTC
- TRBJ1-5 - TRBV6-2/TRBV6-3 CASSQGGSRNQPQHF TGTGCCAGCAGTCAAGGAGGCAGCCGCAATCAGCCCCAGCATTTT
- TRBJ2-7 TRBD1 TRBV7-3 CASNRSGGRGGYEQYF TGTGCCAGCAACCGATCAGGGGGACGAGGGGGCTACGAGCAGTACTTC
- TRBJ2-5 TRBD2 TRBV25-1 CASSPARGGLETQYF TGTGCCAGCAGTCCTGCGCGGGGGGGCTTGGAGACCCAGTACTTC
- TRBJ1-6 - TRBV9 CASSPQGQGLSSPLHF TGTGCCAGCAGCCCCCAGGGTCAGGGATTAAGTTCACCCCTCCACTTT
- TRBJ2-5 - TRBV5-4 CASSPSIGSQETQYF TGTGCCAGCAGCCCCTCTATTGGGAGTCAAGAGACCCAGTACTTC
- TRBJ1-5 - TRBV5-4 CASSFKGKGSNQPQHF TGTGCCAGCAGCTTTAAGGGGAAGGGGAGCAATCAGCCCCAGCATTTT
- TRBJ1-1 - TRBV5-1 CASSSVGHLNTEAFF TGCGCCAGCAGTTCAGTCGGACACCTGAACACTGAAGCTTTCTTT
- TRBJ2-7 TRBD2 TRBV5-6 CASSKGASGSVRTEQYF TGTGCCAGCAGCAAAGGGGCTAGCGGGAGTGTGAGAACCGAGCAGTACTTC
- TRBJ1-3 - TRBV7-9 CASRSSGIGNTIYF TGTGCCAGCAGAAGCTCAGGGATTGGAAACACCATATATTTT
- TRBJ2-1 - TRBV6-6 CASSSAGTDYFEQFF TGTGCCAGCAGTTCTGCCGGGACGGACTATTTTGAGCAGTTCTTC
- TRBJ1-1 - TRBV7-9 CASSPQANTEAFF TGTGCCAGCAGCCCTCAAGCGAACACTGAAGCTTTCTTT